This T cell receptor beta chain derives from a study of blood T cell repertoires in COVID-19. The overall study: Sources were T cells, B-cell-depleted T cells, or PBMCs; the material itself was cDNA or gDNA.

Recruits, aged about 18 to 100 years, lived in 24 US areas. Clinical history as reported by participants underpinned cohort assignment. Clones were read by immunoSEQ multiplex PCR, and TCRdb kept only the in-frame ones, dropping some. Of around 300,000 clones in the sample, almost 90% are singletons; the top ten hold 3.5% to 4.5%. V was cut by 3 bases and J by 10 bases, with 18 bases left in between. Per the germline V gene, CDR1 is ENHRY and CDR2 is SYGVKD. The CDR3 is 14 residues long. J is TRBJ1-1 and V is TRBV10-3; D gene uncertain. This receptor was identified in a woman between 18 and 29 years old with acute COVID-19. Source material: PBMCs or T cells enriched from blood (not recorded which). This CDR3 is CAISDLEGAAGAFF. CDR3 DNA sequence: TGTGCCATCAGTGATTTGGAGGGCGCTGCCGGAGCTTTCTTT.